The 21 T cell receptor beta chains in this list originate from one sample, sequenced in a study of CD8+CD57+ T cells in acquired aplastic anemia. Genomic DNA, the template, was used for profiling of the TCR beta VDJ and CDR3. One entry per CDR3 protein, called by TCRdb with MiXCR from the reads. The table includes about 48,000 distinct CDR3 sequences, around 73% detected once. The sequencing input was sorted CD4+, CD8+, or CD8+CD57+ T cells (not recorded which) from PBMCs. These receptors were taken from a human donor in good health, serving as a control.

This chain uses TRBV29-1 with TRBJ1-1; D remains ambiguous. The CDR3 sequence is 12 residues long. The germline V gene has CDR1 SQVTM and CDR2 ANQGSEA. V was shortened by 7 bases and J by 1 base, with 10 bases between the two germline ends. The CDR3 region is CSAGGGNTEAFF. In nucleotides, the CDR3 is TGCAGCGCCGGTGGCGGGAACACTGAAGCTTTCTTT.

There are a few counts of this clonotype. The chain uses TRBV24-1 and TRBJ2-3; D not certain. This CDR3 has 12 residues. Germline V gene data show CDR1 as KGHDR and CDR2 as SFDVKD. Deletions cut 4 bases from V and 11 bases from J, with 12 bases between. CDR3 nucleotide sequence: TGTGCCACCAGTGAAGGCCACCCGAGGCAGTATTTT. It yields the protein CATSEGHPRQYF.

The chain couples TRBV5-5 to TRBJ2-2, with no clear D. Looked up from germline, CDR1 is SGHKS and CDR2 is YYEKEE (reference sequence). The germline V and J ends were trimmed by 6 bases and 1 base, with 7 bases remaining between them. The CDR3 runs 13 residues. As DNA, the CDR3 is TGTGCCAGCAAGGTACTGAACACCGGGGAGCTGTTTTTT. It yields the protein CASKVLNTGELFF.

The V and J genes are TRBV24-1 and TRBJ1-2; D is uncertain. Per the germline V gene, CDR1 is KGHDR and CDR2 is SFDVKD. The CDR3 covers 13 residues. Trimming removed 4 bases from V and 7 bases from J, with 12 bases in between. The CDR3 nucleotides are TGTGCCACCAGTGAAAACTTGGAGTCTGGCTACACCTTC. This codes for CATSENLESGYTF.

In DNA, the CDR3 is TGTGCCAGCGTTCCGGGACAGGGACGATTGGAGCAGTTCTTC. Translation gives CASVPGQGRLEQFF. The genes are TRBV2 and TRBJ2-1; 9 positions match TRBD1. V was pared by 8 bases and J by 10 bases, with 12 bases of the junction left unmatched. This CDR3 spans 14 amino acids. Germline CDR1 and CDR2: SNHLY and FYNNEI.

CDR3: CASSVGVGYEQYF. The CDR3 DNA follows: TGTGCCAGCAGCGTAGGAGTGGGCTACGAGCAGTACTTC. The chain combines TRBV9 with TRBJ2-7; D unclear. This CDR3 is built from 13 residues. Germline CDR1 and CDR2: SGDLS and YYNGEE. Trimming shortened V by 0 bases and J by 3 bases, and 7 bases separated the two germline ends. The full variable domain, rest sourced from reference TRBV9 and TRBJ2-7, is DSGVTQTPKHLITATGQRVTLRCSPRSGDLSVYWYQQSLDQGLQFLIQYYNGEERAKGNILERFSAQQFPDLHSELNLSSLELGDSALYFCASSVGVGYEQYFGPGTRLTVT.

The chain joins TRBV2 to TRBJ2-5; TRBD2 agrees at 13 bases. The germline V gene encodes CDR1 SNHLY and CDR2 FYNNEI. The CDR3 runs 12 residues. V was pared by 7 bases and J by 10 bases, with 3 bases of the junction left unmatched. CDR3 loop: CASNGLAGVQYF. For the CDR3, the DNA is TGTGCCAGCAATGGACTAGCGGGAGTCCAGTACTTC. Together with reference TRBV2 and TRBJ2-5, the CDR3 gives the full variable domain: EPEVTQTPSHQVTQMGQEVILRCVPISNHLYFYWYRQILGQKVEFLVSFYNNEISEKSEIFDDQFSVERPDGSNFTLKIRSTKLEDSAMYFCASNGLAGVQYFGPGTRLLVL.

This clonotype was counted ten times or more. V gene TRBV5-4 combines with J gene TRBJ1-3; D remains ambiguous. Between the trimmed V and J ends, which lost 4 bases and 0 bases, there was a span of 8 bases. This CDR3 contains 14 residues. CDR1 and CDR2 from the germline V gene are SGHNT and YYREEE (reference sequence). CDR3 nucleotides: TGTGCCAGCAGCCCAGACTACTCTGGAAACACCATATATTTT. It translates to CASSPDYSGNTIYF.

This clonotype has only a few counts. This rearrangement joins TRBV20-1 to TRBJ2-7; D unresolved. The CDR3 totals 13 residues. Deletions cut 4 bases from V and 1 base from J, with 11 bases between. Germline CDR1 reads DFQATT; CDR2 reads SNEGSKA (reference sequence). The chain's CDR3 is CSAISRLSYEQYF. The CDR3 DNA is TGCAGTGCTATTTCACGGCTATCCTACGAGCAGTACTTC.

This rearrangement joins TRBV19 to TRBJ1-5; D not resolved. Trimming removed 3 bases at V and 5 bases at J, with 11 bases between. Germline assignment: CDR1 LNHDA and CDR2 SQIVND (reference sequence). The CDR3 loop spans 14 amino acids. The CDR3: CASSIVGRHQPQHF. For the CDR3, the DNA is TGTGCCAGTAGTATTGTTGGCAGGCATCAGCCCCAGCATTTT.

The gene calls are TRBV7-9 and TRBJ2-3; 7 bases are a match to TRBD1. The CDR3 contains 13 residues. Germline V CDR1 and CDR2: SEHNR, FQNEAQ (reference sequence). V shed 6 bases and J 4 bases; nucleotides not matched to a gene: 4. CDR3 DNA: TGTGCCAGCAGTCAGACAGGGCCAGATACGCAGTATTTT. Its translation is CASSQTGPDTQYF.

J is TRBJ2-7 and V is TRBV25-1; D gene uncertain. The CDR3 covers 15 residues. Deletions cut 2 bases from V and 0 bases from J, with 11 bases between. Germline loops: CDR1 MGHDK, CDR2 SYGVNS. CDR3 residues: CASSEKWGYSYEQYF. The CDR3 DNA reads TGTGCCAGCAGTGAAAAGTGGGGTTACTCCTACGAGCAGTACTTC.

The rearrangement uses TRBV2 and TRBJ2-6; no clear D. The germline V and J ends were trimmed by 9 bases and 0 bases, with 12 bases remaining between them. The CDR3 extends over 15 amino acids. Germline-derived CDR1 and CDR2 are SNHLY and FYNNEI. The CDR3 nucleotides read TGTGCCAGTAAGGGCAGCGCCTCTGGGGCCAACGTCCTGACTTTC. It yields the protein CASKGSASGANVLTF.

V is TRBV9 and J is TRBJ1-1, with no clear D. The germline V and J ends were trimmed by 0 bases and 4 bases, with 7 bases remaining between them. This CDR3 contains 13 residues. The germline gives CDR1 SGDLS, CDR2 YYNGEE. CDR3 in DNA: TGTGCCAGCAGCGTAGCACGTTCCACTGAAGCTTTCTTT. Translation: CASSVARSTEAFF.

This chain links TRBV15 with TRBJ1-2; tentative D call: TRBD1 (5 bases). V was clipped by 0 bases and J by 5 bases, with 19 bases between them. Germline CDR1 is LNHNV and CDR2 is YYDKDF (reference sequence). This CDR3 has 17 residues. CDR3 in amino acids: CATSRDHRSSLGYGYTF. The CDR3 nucleotides read TGTGCCACCAGCAGAGATCACAGGAGCTCCCTAGGGTATGGCTACACCTTC.

The rearrangement links TRBV15 to TRBJ2-7; D ambiguous. This CDR3 is 13 amino acids long. V was cut by 2 bases and J by 4 bases, with 9 bases left in between. In germline, CDR1 is LNHNV, CDR2 YYDKDF (reference sequence). DNA for the CDR3: TGTGCCACCAGCAGAAACCCCGCGTACGAGCAGTACTTC. Encoded protein: CATSRNPAYEQYF.

The V and J genes are TRBV20-1 and TRBJ2-7, with TRBD2 identical over 11 bases. Germline CDR1 DFQATT, CDR2 SNEGSKA (reference sequence). The V gene end was trimmed by 3 bases and the J gene end by 3 bases; junction bases not matched to a gene: 4. This CDR3 region has 14 residues. CDR3 sequence reads: CSARTGTSGYEQYF. The CDR3 bases are TGCAGTGCTAGGACCGGGACTAGCGGCTACGAGCAGTACTTC.

This chain connects TRBV25-1 to TRBJ2-3; D is unresolved. This CDR3 is 13 amino acids long. The germline V gene has CDR1 MGHDK and CDR2 SYGVNS. V was cut by 3 bases and J by 5 bases, with 9 bases left in between. The CDR3 loop reads CASSDRWGDTQYF. In nucleotides, the CDR3 is TGTGCCAGCAGTGACAGATGGGGAGATACGCAGTATTTT.

The chain has TRBV6-4 and TRBJ1-5; tentative D call: TRBD1 (6 bases). The CDR3 runs to 18 residues. Germline V gives CDR1 MRHNA, CDR2 SNTAGT. The ends were cut back, 2 bases at V and 7 bases at J, with 24 bases in the middle. The chain's CDR3 is CASSDPVGGPRRGQPQHF. CDR3 sequence (DNA): TGTGCCAGCAGTGACCCGGTAGGGGGACCCCGGCGAGGCCAGCCCCAGCATTTT.

This chain connects TRBV10-3 to TRBJ1-2; 7 bases match TRBD1. Germline CDR1 and CDR2: ENHRY and SYGVKD. The CDR3 has 13 residues. Trimming took 6 bases from V and 6 from J; bases not matched to a gene: 7. The CDR3 DNA follows: TGTGCCATCAGACCGAGGGACAGCCATGGCTACACCTTC. Its translation: CAIRPRDSHGYTF.

The chain links TRBV11-1 to TRBJ2-7, with D possibly being TRBD1 or TRBD2 (5 bases each). Germline CDR1 and CDR2: SGHAT and FQDESV (reference sequence). The CDR3 spans 15 residues. The V gene lost 1 base and the J gene lost 0 bases, with 10 bases spanning the gap. CDR3 DNA: TGTGCCAGCAGCTTAGAGTCGGGGACCTCCTACGAGCAGTACTTC. It specifies CASSLESGTSYEQYF.